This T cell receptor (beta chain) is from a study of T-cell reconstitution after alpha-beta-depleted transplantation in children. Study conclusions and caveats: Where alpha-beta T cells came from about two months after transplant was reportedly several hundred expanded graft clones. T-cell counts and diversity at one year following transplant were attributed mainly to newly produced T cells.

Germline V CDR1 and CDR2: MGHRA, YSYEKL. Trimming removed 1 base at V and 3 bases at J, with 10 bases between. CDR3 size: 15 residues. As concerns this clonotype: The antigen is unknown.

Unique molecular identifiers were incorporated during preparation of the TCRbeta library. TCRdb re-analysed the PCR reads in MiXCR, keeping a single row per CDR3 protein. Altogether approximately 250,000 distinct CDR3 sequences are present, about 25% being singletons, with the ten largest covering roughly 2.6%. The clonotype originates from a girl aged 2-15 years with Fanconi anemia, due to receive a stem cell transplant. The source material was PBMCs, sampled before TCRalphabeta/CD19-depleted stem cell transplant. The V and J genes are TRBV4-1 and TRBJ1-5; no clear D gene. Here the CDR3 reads CASSQVSVLNQPQHF. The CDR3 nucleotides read TGCGCCAGCAGCCAAGTATCCGTTCTCAATCAGCCCCAGCATTTT.